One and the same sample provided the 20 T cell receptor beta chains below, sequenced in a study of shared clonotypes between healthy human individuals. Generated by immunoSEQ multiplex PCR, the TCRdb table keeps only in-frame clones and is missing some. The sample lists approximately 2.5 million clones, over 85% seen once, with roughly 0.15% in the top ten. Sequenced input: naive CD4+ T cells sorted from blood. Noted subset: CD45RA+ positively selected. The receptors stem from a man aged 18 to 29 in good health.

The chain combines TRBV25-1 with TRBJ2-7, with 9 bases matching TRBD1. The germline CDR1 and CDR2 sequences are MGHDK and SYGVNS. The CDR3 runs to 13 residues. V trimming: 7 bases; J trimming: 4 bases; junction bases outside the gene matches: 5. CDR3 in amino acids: CASTEQGAYEQYF. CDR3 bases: TGTGCCAGCACGGAACAGGGGGCTTACGAGCAGTACTTC.

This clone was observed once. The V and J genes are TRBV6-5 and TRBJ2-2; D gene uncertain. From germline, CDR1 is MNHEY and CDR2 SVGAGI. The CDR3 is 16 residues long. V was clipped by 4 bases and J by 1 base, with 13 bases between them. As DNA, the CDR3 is TGTGCCAGCAGTTTAATAGGGTCCTGGAACACCGGGGAGCTGTTTTTT. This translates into CASSLIGSWNTGELFF.

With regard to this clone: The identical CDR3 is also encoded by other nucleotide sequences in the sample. This chain's CDR3 is CASSQPGTSGANVLTF. The CDR3 nucleotides read TGTGCCAGCTCACAGCCGGGTACCTCTGGGGCCAACGTCCTGACTTTC. V and J are TRBV18 and TRBJ2-6; D is unclear. The germline V gene has CDR1 KGHSH and CDR2 LQKENI. Trimming pared 4 bases from V and 0 bases from J, leaving 10 bases between. The CDR3 is made up of 16 amino acids.

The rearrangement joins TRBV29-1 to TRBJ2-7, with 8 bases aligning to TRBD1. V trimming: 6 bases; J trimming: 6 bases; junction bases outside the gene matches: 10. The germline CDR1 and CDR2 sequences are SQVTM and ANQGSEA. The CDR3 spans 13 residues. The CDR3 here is CSVGTGLHSEQYF. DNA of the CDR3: TGCAGCGTGGGGACAGGCCTCCACTCCGAGCAGTACTTC.

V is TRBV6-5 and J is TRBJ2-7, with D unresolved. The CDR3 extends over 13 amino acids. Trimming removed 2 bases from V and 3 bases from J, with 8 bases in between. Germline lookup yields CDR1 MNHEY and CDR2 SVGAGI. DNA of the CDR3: TGTGCCAGCAGTTACGACGGGCACTACGAGCAGTACTTC. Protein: CASSYDGHYEQYF.

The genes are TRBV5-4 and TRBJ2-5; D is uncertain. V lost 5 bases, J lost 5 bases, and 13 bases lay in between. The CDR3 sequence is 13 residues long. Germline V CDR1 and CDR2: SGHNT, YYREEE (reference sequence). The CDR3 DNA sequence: TGTGCCAGCAGGTTCGAAGCTGCGGAGACCCAGTACTTC. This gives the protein CASRFEAAETQYF. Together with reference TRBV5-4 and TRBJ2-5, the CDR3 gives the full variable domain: ETGVTQSPTHLIKTRGQQVTLRCSSQSGHNTVSWYQQALGQGPQFIFQYYREEENGRGNFPPRFSGLQFPNYSSELNVNALELDDSALYLCASRFEAAETQYFGPGTRLLVL.

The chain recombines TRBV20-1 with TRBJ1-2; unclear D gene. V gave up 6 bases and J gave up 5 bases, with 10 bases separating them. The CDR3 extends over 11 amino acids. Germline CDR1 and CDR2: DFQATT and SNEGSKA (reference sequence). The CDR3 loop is CSATPGYGYTF. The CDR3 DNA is TGCAGTGCAACCCCAGGTTATGGCTACACCTTC.

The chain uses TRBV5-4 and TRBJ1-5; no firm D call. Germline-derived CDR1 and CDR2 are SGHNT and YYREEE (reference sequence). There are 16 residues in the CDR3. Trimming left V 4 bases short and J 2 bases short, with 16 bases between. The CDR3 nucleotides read TGTGCCAGCAGCCTACTCGGGTCGCTGGGCAATCAGCCCCAGCATTTT. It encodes CASSLLGSLGNQPQHF.

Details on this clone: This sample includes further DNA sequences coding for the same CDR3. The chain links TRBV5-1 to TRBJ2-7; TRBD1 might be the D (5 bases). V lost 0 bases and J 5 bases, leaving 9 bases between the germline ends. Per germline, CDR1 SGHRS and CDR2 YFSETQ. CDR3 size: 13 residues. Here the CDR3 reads CASSLEGVHEQYF. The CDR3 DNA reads TGCGCCAGCAGCTTGGAAGGGGTTCACGAGCAGTACTTC.

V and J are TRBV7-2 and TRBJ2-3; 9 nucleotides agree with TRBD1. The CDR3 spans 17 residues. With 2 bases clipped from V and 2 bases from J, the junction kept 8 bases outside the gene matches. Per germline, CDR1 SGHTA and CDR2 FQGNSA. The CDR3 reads CASSLPGRTGATDTQYF. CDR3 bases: TGTGCCAGCAGCTTACCGGGAAGGACAGGGGCCACAGATACGCAGTATTTT. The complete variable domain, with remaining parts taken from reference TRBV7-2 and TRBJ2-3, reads GAGVSQSPSNKVTEKGKDVELRCDPISGHTALYWYRQSLGQGLEFLIYFQGNSAPDKSGLPSDRFSAERTGGSVSTLTIQRTQQEDSAVYLCASSLPGRTGATDTQYFGPGTRLTVL.

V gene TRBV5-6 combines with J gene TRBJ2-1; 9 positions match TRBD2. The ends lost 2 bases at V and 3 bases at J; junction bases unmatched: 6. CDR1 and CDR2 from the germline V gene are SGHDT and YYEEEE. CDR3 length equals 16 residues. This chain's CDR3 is CASSFWTSVIYNEQFF. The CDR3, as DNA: TGTGCCAGCAGCTTCTGGACTAGCGTCATCTACAATGAGCAGTTCTTC.

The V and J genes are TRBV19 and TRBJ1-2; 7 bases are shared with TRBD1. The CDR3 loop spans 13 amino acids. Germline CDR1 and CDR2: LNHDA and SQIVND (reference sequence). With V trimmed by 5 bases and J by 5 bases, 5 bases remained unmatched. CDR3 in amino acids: CASSEDRRYGYTF. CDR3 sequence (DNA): TGTGCCAGTAGTGAGGACAGGAGGTATGGCTACACCTTC.

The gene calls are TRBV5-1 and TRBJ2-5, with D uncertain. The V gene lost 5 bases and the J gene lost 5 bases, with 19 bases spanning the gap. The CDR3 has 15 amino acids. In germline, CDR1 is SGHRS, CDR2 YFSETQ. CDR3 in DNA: TGCGCCAGCAGTTTATCCCCGGGCTTCCAGGAGACCCAGTACTTC. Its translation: CASSLSPGFQETQYF.

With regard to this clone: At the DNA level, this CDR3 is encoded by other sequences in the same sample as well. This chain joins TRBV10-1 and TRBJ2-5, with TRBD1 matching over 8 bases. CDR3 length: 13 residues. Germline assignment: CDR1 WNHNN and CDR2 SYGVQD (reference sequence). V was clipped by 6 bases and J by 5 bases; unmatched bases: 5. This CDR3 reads CASSQGAGETQYF. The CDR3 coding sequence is TGCGCCAGCAGCCAGGGGGCTGGGGAGACCCAGTACTTC.

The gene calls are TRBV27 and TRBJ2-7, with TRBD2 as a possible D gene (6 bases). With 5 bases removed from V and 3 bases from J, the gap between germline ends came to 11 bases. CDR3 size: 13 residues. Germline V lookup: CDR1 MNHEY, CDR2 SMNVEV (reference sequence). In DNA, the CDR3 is TGTGCCAGCAGTATCCGGGAGCACTACGAGCAGTACTTC. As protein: CASSIREHYEQYF.

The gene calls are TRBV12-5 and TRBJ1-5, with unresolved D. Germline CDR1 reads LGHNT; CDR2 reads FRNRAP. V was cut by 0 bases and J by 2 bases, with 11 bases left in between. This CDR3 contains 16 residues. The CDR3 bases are TGTGCTAGTGGTTTGGTACACGATGATTGCAATCAGCCCCAGCATTTT. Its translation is CASGLVHDDCNQPQHF.

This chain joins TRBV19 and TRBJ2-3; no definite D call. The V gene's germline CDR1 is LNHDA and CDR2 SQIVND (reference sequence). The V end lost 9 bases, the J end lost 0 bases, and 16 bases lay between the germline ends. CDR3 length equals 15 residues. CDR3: CASSETTPSTDTQYF. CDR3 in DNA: TGTGCCAGCAGCGAGACCACCCCCAGCACAGATACGCAGTATTTT.

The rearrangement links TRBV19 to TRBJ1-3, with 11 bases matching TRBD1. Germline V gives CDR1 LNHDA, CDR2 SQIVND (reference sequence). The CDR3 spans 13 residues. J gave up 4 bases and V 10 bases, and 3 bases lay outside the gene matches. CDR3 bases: TGTGCCACCGGGACAGGGGGAGGAAACACCATATATTTT. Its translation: CATGTGGGNTIYF.

In DNA, the CDR3 is TGTGCCAGCGTCGGAAATTTGAACACTGAAGCTTTCTTT. It is translated as CASVGNLNTEAFF. This chain uses TRBV6-1 with TRBJ1-1; D is unresolved. This CDR3 region has 13 residues. Trimming removed 8 bases from V and 0 bases from J, with 10 bases in between. The germline gives CDR1 MNHNS, CDR2 SASEGT.

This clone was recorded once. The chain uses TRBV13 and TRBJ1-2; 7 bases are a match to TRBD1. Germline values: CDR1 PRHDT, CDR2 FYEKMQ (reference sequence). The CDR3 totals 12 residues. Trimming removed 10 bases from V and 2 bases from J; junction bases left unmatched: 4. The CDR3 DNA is TGTGCCACCTGGGACAGCAACTATGGCTACACCTTC. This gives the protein CATWDSNYGYTF.